This TCR beta chain originates from a study of early T cells in non-severe SARS-CoV-2 infection. This clonotype showed up many times. Its matching antigen is unknown. The CDR3 has 12 amino acids. V was clipped by 10 bases and J by 4 bases, with 15 bases between them. Germline V gene sequence: CDR1 SGHNT, CDR2 YYREEE (reference sequence). Unique molecular identifiers were added to individual cDNA molecules. MiXCR, run by TCRdb on the 5' RACE reads, gives a single entry per CDR3 protein. The table shows about 35,000 distinct CDR3 sequences, with roughly 5.4% occurring only once. Regarding the study as a whole: Matching with VDJdb favored anti-spike CD8 responses (missing private and CD4 specificities).

This chain uses TRBV5-4 with TRBJ2-7; D may be TRBD2 (5 bases). The starting material was whole blood, obtained at baseline. The sequence was obtained from an adult who was a healthcare worker with PCR-confirmed SARS-CoV-2 infection or an uninfected control (not recorded which). The DNA of the CDR3 is TGTGCCCCTACTAGGTTCATTTACGAGCAGTACGTC. It codes for CAPTRFIYEQYV.